The 10 T cell receptor beta chains in this list originate from one sample, sequenced in a study of T cells in Graves' hyperthyroidism and ophthalmopathy. TCR beta CDR3 sequences were amplified from RNA transcripts. In the first-round RT-PCR of the TCR CDR3, the HTBI primer set was used. A single record per CDR3 protein comes from TCRdb applying MiXCR to the multiplex PCR reads. The sample has approximately 360,000 distinct CDR3 sequences; 25% are singletons. Sample: blood. These receptor sequences come from a man aged 45 to 65 with Graves' hyperthyroidism.

DNA for the CDR3: TGTGCCAGCAGCTCCCGGACAGGCTCTAACTATGGCTACACCTTC. Translating it yields CASSSRTGSNYGYTF. The chain recombines TRBV7-3 with TRBJ1-2; 7 nucleotides align to TRBD1. Germline trimming cut 4 bases from V and 0 bases from J; bases unmatched to any gene: 5. Germline CDR1 reads SGHTA; CDR2 reads FQGTGA. The CDR3 length is 15 residues.

This clonotype was recorded many times. V and J are TRBV7-3 and TRBJ2-1; tentatively, D is TRBD1 (5 bases). The CDR3 has 13 amino acids. With 3 bases removed from V and 10 bases from J, the gap between germline ends came to 13 bases. Germline V lookup: CDR1 SGHTA, CDR2 FQGTGA. Here the CDR3 DNA reads TGTGCCAGCAGCTTTACCCCAGGGTCAGAGCAGTTCTTC. Translation: CASSFTPGSEQFF. Full variable domain (outside the CDR3, taken from reference TRBV7-3 and TRBJ2-1): GAGVSQTPSNKVTEKGKYVELRCDPISGHTALYWYRQSLGQGPEFLIYFQGTGAADDSGLPNDRFFAVRPEGSVSTLKIQRTERGDSAVYLCASSFTPGSEQFFGPGTRLTVL.

V is TRBV2 and J is TRBJ2-7, with D perhaps TRBD1 or TRBD2 (6 bases each). V was trimmed by 10 bases and J by 2 bases, leaving 21 bases between them. From germline, CDR1 is SNHLY and CDR2 FYNNEI. The length of the CDR3 is 15 residues. CDR3 bases: TGTGCCAACACTGGGACGGGGGCGTTCACCTACGAGCAGTACTTC. This sequence encodes CANTGTGAFTYEQYF.

The chain couples TRBV28 to TRBJ1-3, with D perhaps matching TRBD1 (6 bases). V dropped 5 bases and J dropped 0 bases, with 14 bases sitting between them. This CDR3 spans 16 amino acids. From germline, CDR1 is MDHEN and CDR2 SYDVKM. The CDR3 coding sequence is TGTGCCAGCAGTCTGTCAGGGGCAAGCTCTGGAAACACCATATATTTT. Its translation is CASSLSGASSGNTIYF.

The table lists this clonotype with a few counts. The chain employs TRBV20-1 and TRBJ2-3, with no clear D. V was shortened by 5 bases and J by 0 bases, with 6 bases between the two germline ends. Germline V gene data show CDR1 as DFQATT and CDR2 as SNEGSKA (reference sequence). The CDR3 runs 12 residues. CDR3 amino acids: CSADPSTDTQYF. CDR3 DNA: TGCAGTGCTGACCCTAGCACAGATACGCAGTATTTT.

For this clonotype: Given a much more abundant clone one base away, this may be a read error. The chain combines TRBV12-3 or TRBV12-4 with TRBJ1-1; D remains unclear. The CDR3 length is 13 residues. CDR3 nucleotides: TGTGCCAGCACCCTGGGGAGGAACACTGGAGCTTTCTTT. Its translation is CASTLGRNTGAFF.

In regard to this clonotype: A read error may be the cause here, since a much bigger clone is one base away. The chain has TRBV11-3 and TRBJ2-5, with D perhaps matching TRBD1 (5 bases). The end of the DNA is better explained by TRBJ2-1, so the J call may be wrong. Looked up from germline, CDR1 is SGHNT and CDR2 is YENEEA. This CDR3 comprises 15 residues. CDR3 region: CASSLGVRVEETQFF. CDR3 sequence (DNA): TGTGCCAGCAGCTTAGGGGTCAGGGTTGAGGAGACCCAGTTCTTC.

This clonotype was picked up a small number of times. The V and J genes are TRBV20-1 and TRBJ2-7; TRBD1 is a possible D gene (5 bases). The CDR3 has 13 amino acids. CDR1 is DFQATT and CDR2 is SNEGSKA in the germline V gene (reference sequence). Between the trimmed V and J ends, which lost 1 base and 3 bases, there was a span of 10 bases. For the CDR3, the DNA is TGCAGTGCTAGAGGGACACGGCTCTACGAGCAGTACTTC. As protein: CSARGTRLYEQYF.

Remarks on this clonotype: With a much larger clone just one base away, this may be a read error. The chain uses TRBV6-2 or TRBV6-3 and TRBJ1-1; 8 nucleotides line up with TRBD1. The germline gives CDR1 MNHEY, CDR2 SVGEGT. The CDR3 loop spans 15 amino acids. The ends lost 5 bases at V and 2 bases at J; junction bases unmatched: 7. The chain's CDR3 is CASSGRTGINTEAFF. CDR3 DNA sequence: TGTGCCAGCAGTGGGCGGACAGGGATTAACACTGAAGCTTTCTTT.

This chain uses TRBV24-1 with TRBJ2-2; D is unresolved. CDR1 and CDR2 (germline): KGHDR, SFDVKD. The V end was cut by 10 bases, the J end by 0 bases, with 8 bases between. CDR3 length: 13 amino acids. This CDR3 is CATAQSNTGELFF. CDR3 DNA: TGTGCCACTGCGCAATCGAACACCGGGGAGCTGTTTTTT.